This TCR beta chain appears in the sequencing data of a study of shared clonotypes between healthy human individuals. Generated by immunoSEQ multiplex PCR, the TCRdb table keeps only in-frame clones and is missing some. Of fewer than 400,000 clones listed, roughly 70% are singletons. Germline V CDR1 and CDR2: SGHAT, FQNNGV. Trimming stripped 1 base from V and 3 bases from J, with 9 bases between. The CDR3 consists of 14 residues. The origin of this receptor is a man aged 25-45 years in good health. The chain recombines TRBV11-2 with TRBJ1-1; D is uncertain. The source material was memory CD4+ T cells sorted from blood. The sample's subset: CD45RA-negative fraction. The CDR3 coding sequence is TGTGCCAGCAGCTTAGTCAGGTTGGACACTGAAGCTTTCTTT. The encoded protein is CASSLVRLDTEAFF.